Presented here are 20 T cell receptor beta chains from one specimen sequenced in a study of cytomegalovirus exposure and HLA in healthy donors (dated by TCRdb to 2017 to 2019). Libraries were made using the immunoSEQ multiplex PCR assay. For the multiplex PCR, a mixture combining 60 forward primers for TCR Vbeta segments and 13 reverse primers for TCR Jbeta segments was used. TCRdb's version of the immuneACCESS table is confined to in-frame rearrangements and falls short of the full clone set. An unresolved V gene accounts for under half of the shortfall where checked; the remainder is of unknown origin. This sample lists hundreds of thousands of clones; more than 55% were detected once. The ten largest account for approximately 2.1% of the sample. The source material was PBMCs. All receptors come from a female donor in good health and CMV-seronegative.

The chain combines TRBV6-1 with TRBJ1-6, with TRBD1 matching 8 bases. V was pared by 2 bases and J by 6 bases, with 6 bases of the junction left unmatched. Germline values: CDR1 MNHNS, CDR2 SASEGT. This CDR3 spans 16 amino acids. The CDR3 DNA reads TGTGCCAGCAGTGAACAGACAGGGGAGGGTAATTCACCCCTCCACTTT. It encodes CASSEQTGEGNSPLHF.

This chain joins TRBV6-1 and TRBJ2-7, with a tentative D call TRBD2 (5 bases). Trimming took 10 bases from V and 3 from J, leaving 22 bases between them. The CDR3 loop spans 15 amino acids. Germline V gene data show CDR1 as MNHNS and CDR2 as SASEGT. The CDR3 nucleotides read TGTGCCACTTCTAATGGCGGGCTTCCTGGCTACGAGCAGTACTTC. Translating gives CATSNGGLPGYEQYF.

J is TRBJ1-5 and V is TRBV19, with 10 bases that match TRBD1. The V and J ends lost 5 bases and 6 bases, in that order; junction bases with no gene match: 10. Per the germline V gene, CDR1 is LNHDA and CDR2 is SQIVND (reference sequence). The CDR3 has 16 residues. Here the CDR3 DNA reads TGTGCCAGTAGTTGGACGCCGGGACAGGGGCGTCAGCCCCAGCATTTT. As protein: CASSWTPGQGRQPQHF.

The chain couples TRBV5-5 to TRBJ2-2; 12 bases align to TRBD2. V was clipped by 4 bases and J by 6 bases; unmatched bases: 7. The length of the CDR3 is 16 residues. The germline gives CDR1 SGHKS, CDR2 YYEKEE (reference sequence). The CDR3 is CASSPRLAGVPGELFF. Written as DNA, the CDR3 is TGTGCCAGCAGCCCGAGACTAGCGGGAGTCCCCGGGGAGCTGTTTTTT.

The gene calls are TRBV2 and TRBJ2-2; 7 nucleotides match TRBD1. The ends lost 5 bases at V and 0 bases at J; junction bases unmatched: 3. CDR3 length: 15 residues. Per the germline V gene, CDR1 is SNHLY and CDR2 is FYNNEI. This chain's CDR3 is CASSRDSTNTGELFF. The DNA of the CDR3 is TGTGCCAGCAGTCGGGACAGCACGAACACCGGGGAGCTGTTTTTT. Complete variable domain (other parts from reference TRBV2 and TRBJ2-2): EPEVTQTPSHQVTQMGQEVILRCVPISNHLYFYWYRQILGQKVEFLVSFYNNEISEKSEIFDDQFSVERPDGSNFTLKIRSTKLEDSAMYFCASSRDSTNTGELFFGEGSRLTVL.

The chain uses TRBV18 and TRBJ2-5; 9 bases fit TRBD1. CDR1 is KGHSH, CDR2 LQKENI, per germline. The length of the CDR3 is 14 residues. After removal of 3 bases from V and 4 bases from J, the junction contained 3 bases not matched to a gene. CDR3 amino acids: CASSPDRGIETQYF. The CDR3 bases are TGTGCCAGCTCACCGGACAGGGGAATAGAGACCCAGTACTTC.

The V gene is TRBV18, the J gene TRBJ1-1, with a possible D match to TRBD1 (6 bases). The germline CDR1 and CDR2 sequences are KGHSH and LQKENI. CDR3 length: 14 amino acids. V lost 6 bases, J lost 4 bases, and 15 bases lay in between. CDR3 amino acids: CASSPGGGSTEAFF. The CDR3, as DNA: TGTGCCAGCTCCCCTGGCGGGGGCAGCACTGAAGCTTTCTTT. Using reference TRBV18 and TRBJ1-1 for the parts outside the CDR3, the full variable domain is NAGVMQNPRHLVRRRGQEARLRCSPMKGHSHVYWYRQLPEEGLKFMVYLQKENIIDESGMPKERFSAEFPKEGPSILRIQQVVRGDSAAYFCASSPGGGSTEAFFGQGTRLTVV.

This chain joins TRBV18 and TRBJ2-5; 16 nucleotides line up with TRBD2. The CDR3 contains 17 residues. Per germline, CDR1 KGHSH and CDR2 LQKENI. The trim removed 3 bases at V and 5 bases at J, leaving 6 bases unmatched. CDR3 coding DNA: TGTGCCAGCTCACCCGGGACTAGCGGGAGGGCCGTGGAGACCCAGTACTTC. This encodes CASSPGTSGRAVETQYF.

The CDR3 DNA reads TGTGCCAGTAGTCCCGGACAGGGGTCAGATACGCAGTATTTT. Protein product: CASSPGQGSDTQYF. The chain couples TRBV19 to TRBJ2-3; the match to TRBD1 covers 9 bases. Germline V CDR1 and CDR2: LNHDA, SQIVND (reference sequence). The CDR3 extends over 14 amino acids. The ends lost 5 bases at V and 4 bases at J; junction bases unmatched: 4.

This clone was counted a single time. V is TRBV29-1 and J is TRBJ2-2; 11 nucleotides agree with TRBD1. The CDR3 loop spans 15 amino acids. Germline V CDR1 and CDR2: SQVTM, ANQGSEA. With 4 bases clipped from V and 4 bases from J, the junction kept 5 bases outside the gene matches. CDR3 nucleotides: TGCAGCGTTGTAAGGGACAGGGGGGGCACCGGGGAGCTGTTTTTT. Amino acid sequence: CSVVRDRGGTGELFF.

As DNA, the CDR3 is TGCGCCAGCAGCCCGGACAGGGCCCAGTTCTTC. It codes for CASSPDRAQFF. The V call is TRBV5-1, the J call TRBJ2-1; TRBD1 matches 8 bases. V was clipped by 4 bases and J by 13 bases; unmatched bases: 4. The CDR3 consists of 11 residues. Germline assignment: CDR1 SGHRS and CDR2 YFSETQ.

This clone was observed a few times. V is TRBV18 and J is TRBJ2-4; D unresolved. The CDR3 extends over 15 amino acids. Trimming took 5 bases from V and 1 from J, leaving 12 bases between them. Germline CDR1 is KGHSH and CDR2 is LQKENI. CDR3 sequence: CASSFLTGAKNIQYF. CDR3 DNA sequence: TGTGCCAGCTCATTTCTGACCGGGGCCAAAAACATTCAGTACTTC.

Only one count was recorded for this clone. The chain carries TRBV2 and TRBJ1-2; perhaps TRBD1 as D (6 bases). Trimming removed 4 bases at V and 4 bases at J, with 13 bases between. CDR3 length: 14 amino acids. The germline V gene has CDR1 SNHLY and CDR2 FYNNEI. CDR3 residues: CASSVQGSSYGYTF. The CDR3 coding sequence is TGTGCCAGCAGTGTACAGGGTTCATCCTATGGCTACACCTTC.

The CDR3 sequence is CASSLGQPRGLDGELFF. CDR3 in DNA: TGTGCCAGCAGCTTAGGGCAGCCCAGGGGGCTGGACGGGGAGCTGTTTTTT. The chain is built from TRBV7-6 and TRBJ2-2; 8 bases agree with TRBD1. V dropped 1 base and J dropped 7; count of bases not matched to a gene: 11. CDR1 SGHVS and CDR2 FNYEAQ come from the germline V gene. The CDR3 totals 17 residues.

The V and J genes are TRBV6-5 and TRBJ1-1; 7 positions agree with TRBD1. The CDR3 has 13 residues. In germline, CDR1 is MNHEY, CDR2 SVGAGI. Germline trimming cut 8 bases from V and 1 base from J; bases unmatched to any gene: 4. For the CDR3, the DNA is TGTGCCAGCCGGGACAGACCGAACACTGAAGCTTTCTTT. Amino acids: CASRDRPNTEAFF.

The gene calls are TRBV5-6 and TRBJ2-1, with a possible D match to TRBD2 (5 bases). This CDR3 contains 12 residues. Germline CDR1 and CDR2: SGHDT and YYEEEE. The germline V and J ends were trimmed by 6 bases and 9 bases, with 13 bases remaining between them. The CDR3 loop is CASTLRSGEQFF. DNA for the CDR3: TGTGCCAGCACTCTGAGAAGCGGTGAGCAGTTCTTC.

The chain carries TRBV28 and TRBJ1-2; TRBD1 matches 8 bases. This CDR3 contains 14 residues. J lost 5 bases, V lost 6 bases, and 8 bases had no gene match. Looked up from germline, CDR1 is MDHEN and CDR2 is SYDVKM. The CDR3 reads CASSYRGGGYGYTF. The CDR3 region has the DNA TGTGCCAGCAGCTACAGGGGGGGAGGGTATGGCTACACCTTC.

V usage is TRBV27 and J usage is TRBJ2-5, with TRBD1 matching over 11 bases. CDR3 size: 13 residues. Trimming removed 6 bases from V and 4 bases from J; junction bases left unmatched: 1. Germline lookup yields CDR1 MNHEY and CDR2 SMNVEV (reference sequence). CDR3 amino acids: CASSGTGGETQYF. DNA for the CDR3: TGTGCCAGCAGCGGGACAGGGGGAGAGACCCAGTACTTC.

This clone was seen a few times. The chain's CDR3 is CASLGTSGKDDEQYF. The CDR3 coding sequence is TGTGCCAGCCTCGGGACTAGCGGGAAGGACGACGAGCAGTACTTC. The chain links TRBV18 to TRBJ2-7; 13 nucleotides align to TRBD2. Germline trimming cut 8 bases from V and 5 bases from J; bases unmatched to any gene: 9. CDR1 KGHSH and CDR2 LQKENI come from the germline V gene. The CDR3 length is 15 residues.

The chain joins TRBV6-6 to TRBJ2-2; D is uncertain. The CDR3 length is 13 residues. Trimming left V 0 bases short and J 7 bases short, with 6 bases between. Germline V gene data show CDR1 as MNHNY and CDR2 as SVGAGI (reference sequence). The CDR3 protein is CASSYSENGELFF. CDR3 in DNA: TGTGCCAGCAGTTACTCCGAGAACGGGGAGCTGTTTTTT.